The rows below give T cell receptor beta chains drawn from one sample of a study of molecular identifiers for immune sequencing clone quantification. TCRdb called the PCR reads again in MiXCR, with one record for every CDR3 protein. The sample contains roughly 90,000 distinct CDR3 sequences, more than 20% of which appear only once. The sequencing input was naive CD8+ T cells from blood, with Jurkat cell RNA spiked in. The receptors originated from a human donor in good health. Some libraries in this study had Jurkat cell RNA spiked in. Both conserved end residues are part of each CDR3. D genes are given only for firm matches. Some rows mark clone size as missing; the rest say once, few, many or name a class of expanded clone.

TRBV19	TRBJ1-5	.	.	CASSIASGGQPQHF	TGTGCCAGTAGTATCGCTTCGGGGGGTCAGCCCCAGCATTTT
TRBV13	TRBJ2-3	.	many	CASSLAGTDTQYF	TGTGCCAGCAGCTTAGCAGGCACAGATACGCAGTATTTT
TRBV6-2/TRBV6-3	TRBJ1-1	.	many	CASRVGGSTEAFF	TGTGCCAGCAGGGTCGGGGGGAGCACTGAAGCTTTCTTT
TRBV29-1	TRBJ2-7	.	.	CSAVRDGSYEQYF	TGCAGCGCTGTGCGGGACGGCTCCTACGAGCAGTACTTC
TRBV28	TRBJ2-5	.	many	CASSLGREETQYF	TGTGCCAGCAGTTTGGGGCGGGAAGAGACCCAGTACTTC
TRBV13	TRBJ2-3	TRBD2	many	CASSHGAGELTDTQYF	TGTGCCAGCAGCCACGGCGCGGGAGAATTGACAGATACGCAGTATTTT
TRBV11-2	TRBJ2-3	.	many	CASSPFGVGLTDTQYF	TGTGCCAGCAGCCCCTTTGGAGTGGGGCTCACAGATACGCAGTATTTT
TRBV7-2	TRBJ2-3	TRBD2	.	CASRLPGGATDTQYF	TGTGCCAGCCGCTTGCCCGGGGGGGCCACAGATACGCAGTATTTT
TRBV2	TRBJ1-1	.	many	CASSEDSHTEAFF	TGTGCCAGCAGTGAAGACTCGCACACTGAAGCTTTCTTT
TRBV12-3/TRBV12-4	TRBJ2-1	.	many	CASSLAGESLFF	TGTGCCAGCAGTTTAGCGGGTGAAAGCCTGTTCTTC
TRBV4-1	TRBJ2-7	TRBD2	once	CASRPRGGASDEQYF	TGCGCCAGCCGCCCCCGGGGGGGGGCGTCGGACGAGCAGTACTTC
TRBV20-1	TRBJ2-3	.	.	CSARDLNRVPDTQYF	TGCAGTGCTAGAGACCTTAACAGGGTTCCAGATACGCAGTATTTT
TRBV5-1	TRBJ2-7	TRBD1	few	CASSFGQGSEQYF	TGCGCCAGCAGCTTTGGACAGGGTAGCGAGCAGTACTTC
TRBV19	TRBJ1-1	.	few	CASTLGYGGHEAFF	TGTGCCAGTACCCTCGGGTATGGGGGACATGAAGCTTTCTTT
TRBV7-9	TRBJ2-4	.	many	CASSPDSGKNIQYF	TGTGCCAGCAGCCCCGACAGCGGAAAAAACATTCAGTACTTC
TRBV12-3/TRBV12-4	TRBJ2-3	TRBD1	many	CASSLTGEEADTQYF	TGTGCCAGCAGCCTGACAGGGGAGGAAGCAGATACGCAGTATTTT
TRBV13	TRBJ1-1	TRBD1	.	CASGSRDRGSGTEAFF	TGTGCCAGCGGCTCCCGGGACAGGGGATCGGGCACTGAAGCTTTCTTT
TRBV3-1	TRBJ2-3	TRBD2	.	CASSQERTGGGTDTQYF	TGTGCCAGCAGCCAAGAACGGACGGGGGGAGGCACAGATACGCAGTATTTT
TRBV7-9	TRBJ2-7	.	.	CASSPNRWDEQHF	TGTGCCAGCAGCCCGAATCGGTGGGACGAGCAGCACTTC
TRBV30	TRBJ2-1	.	many	CAWGSYNEQFF	TGTGCCTGGGGATCATACAATGAGCAGTTCTTC
TRBV7-3	TRBJ2-1	TRBD2	.	CASSSFGGLAGANEQFF	TGTGCCAGCAGCTCCTTCGGGGGACTAGCGGGAGCTAATGAGCAGTTCTTC
TRBV5-4	TRBJ1-2	TRBD1	many	CASTLIQGALGYTF	TGTGCCAGCACCTTAATACAGGGGGCGTTGGGCTACACCTTC
TRBV9	TRBJ2-7	.	few	CASSVEGTSYEQYF	TGTGCCAGCAGCGTAGAAGGGACCTCCTACGAGCAGTACTTC
TRBV7-9	TRBJ2-7	TRBD1	.	CASRRQGSYEQYF	TGTGCCAGCAGAAGACAGGGCTCCTACGAGCAGTACTTC
TRBV4-1	TRBJ1-5	.	.	CASSQERGERPQHF	TGCGCCAGCAGCCAAGAACGGGGAGAAAGGCCCCAGCATTTT
TRBV27	TRBJ2-5	TRBD2	many	CASSWGLAIQETQYF	TGTGCCAGCAGTTGGGGACTAGCCATCCAAGAGACCCAGTACTTC
TRBV30	TRBJ1-5	.	many	CAWSQSGSSNQPQHF	TGTGCCTGGAGTCAATCAGGATCTAGCAATCAGCCCCAGCATTTT
TRBV4-1	TRBJ1-1	.	many	CASSQSRWGEAFF	TGCGCCAGCAGCCAATCTCGGTGGGGTGAAGCTTTCTTT
TRBV7-2	TRBJ1-6	.	many	CASSFSGGGIFLHF	TGTGCCAGCAGCTTTTCTGGCGGGGGGATCTTCCTCCACTTT
TRBV4-1	TRBJ1-1	.	.	CASRHDPAFFPTKNTEAFF	TGCGCCAGCCGCCACGACCCTGCGTTCTTTCCCACAAAGAACACTGAAGCTTTCTTT
TRBV27	TRBJ2-7	.	many	CASSLRGHEQYF	TGTGCCAGCAGTTTAAGGGGCCACGAGCAGTACTTC
TRBV6-6	TRBJ2-7	TRBD1	many	CASSYSTGVDEQYF	TGTGCCAGCAGTTACTCGACAGGGGTGGACGAGCAGTACTTC
TRBV7-8	TRBJ2-4	.	many	CATEPLAKNIQYF	TGTGCCACTGAACCTCTAGCCAAAAACATTCAGTACTTC
TRBV29-1	TRBJ2-7	.	many	CSVEGAYEQYF	TGCAGCGTTGAAGGTGCCTACGAGCAGTACTTC
TRBV28	TRBJ2-5	.	many	CASKLVNSETQYF	TGTGCCAGCAAGCTTGTGAATTCCGAGACCCAGTACTTC
TRBV12-3/TRBV12-4	TRBJ2-1	TRBD2	few	CASSTAGAYNEQFF	TGTGCCAGCTCCACCGCGGGGGCCTACAATGAGCAGTTCTTC
TRBV4-3	TRBJ2-3	.	many	CASSQDWAYTDTQYF	TGCGCCAGCAGCCAAGACTGGGCTTACACAGATACGCAGTATTTT
TRBV5-3	TRBJ2-2	.	once	CASSLGDRANTGGLFF	TGTGCCAGCAGCTTGGGGGACAGAGCGAACACCGGGGGGCTGTTTTTT
TRBV7-9	TRBJ2-7	.	.	CASSQGGEAYEQYF	TGTGCCAGCAGCCAGGGGGGGGAGGCCTACGAGCAGTACTTC
TRBV19	TRBJ1-1	.	many	CASSIGDIEAFF	TGTGCCAGTAGTATAGGTGATATTGAAGCTTTCTTT
TRBV5-1	TRBJ2-7	.	many	CASSLGGLARDEQYF	TGCGCCAGCAGCTTGGGGGGACTGGCTCGAGACGAGCAGTACTTC
TRBV4-1	TRBJ2-7	TRBD2	few	CASSQIAGGNTYEQYF	TGCGCCAGCAGCCAAATTGCGGGAGGGAATACCTACGAGCAGTACTTC
TRBV7-9	TRBJ2-1	.	few	CASSLRVGPRDEQFF	TGTGCCAGCAGCTTAAGGGTGGGCCCTAGGGATGAGCAGTTCTTC
TRBV9	TRBJ2-2	.	many	CASSVASHMAGELFF	TGTGCCAGCAGCGTAGCTTCCCATATGGCCGGGGAGCTGTTTTTT
TRBV4-3	TRBJ2-7	TRBD2	once	CASRHTSLAGEIYEQYF	TGCGCCAGCCGCCATACTTCACTAGCGGGAGAAATTTACGAGCAGTACTTC
TRBV7-9	TRBJ2-4	.	few	CASSAPWAQNIQYF	TGTGCCAGCAGCGCCCCCTGGGCACAAAACATTCAGTACTTC
TRBV7-2	TRBJ1-1	.	many	CASSPGDGGMNTEAFF	TGTGCCAGCAGCCCGGGGGATGGAGGGATGAACACTGAAGCTTTCTTT
TRBV6-5	TRBJ1-1	.	.	CASSSRQRNTEAFF	TGTGCCAGCAGTTCCCGACAGAGAAACACTGAAGCTTTCTTT
TRBV7-2	TRBJ2-3	TRBD1	many	CASSTTQGADTQYF	TGTGCCAGCAGCACAACGCAGGGGGCAGATACGCAGTATTTT
TRBV4-1	TRBJ2-3	.	.	CASSQESHGPISGSADTQYF	TGCGCCAGCAGCCAAGAAAGCCACGGGCCGATTAGTGGATCCGCAGATACGCAGTATTTT
TRBV5-6	TRBJ2-7	.	few	CASSLGASEQYF	TGTGCCAGCAGCTTGGGGGCCTCGGAGCAGTACTTC
TRBV7-2	TRBJ2-1	TRBD2	many	CASSLRLAGDYNEQFF	TGTGCCAGCAGCTTAAGGTTAGCGGGAGACTACAATGAGCAGTTCTTC
TRBV5-4	TRBJ2-7	.	.	CASTPDRSSARSSYEQYF	TGTGCCAGCACCCCTGACAGATCTAGCGCTCGATCCTCCTACGAGCAGTACTTC
TRBV29-1	TRBJ2-2	.	many	CSVEETGLNTGELFF	TGCAGCGTTGAAGAAACCGGGTTGAACACCGGGGAGCTGTTTTTT
TRBV19	TRBJ1-5	TRBD1	.	CASSIETGVQPQHF	TGTGCCAGTAGTATAGAGACAGGGGTTCAGCCCCAGCATTTT
TRBV5-3	TRBJ2-7	.	.	CASSLEGRFYEQYF	TGTGCCAGCAGCTTGGAGGGCAGGTTCTACGAGCAGTACTTC
TRBV5-1	TRBJ2-1	.	few	CASSQAIRGNEQFF	TGCGCCAGCAGCCAGGCGATCAGGGGCAATGAGCAGTTCTTC
TRBV28	TRBJ2-7	.	once	CASSTGTEDSYEQYF	TGTGCCAGCAGCACCGGGACCGAAGATTCCTACGAGCAGTACTTC
TRBV20-1	TRBJ2-3	TRBD2	many	CSARPAGTDTQYF	TGCAGTGCTAGACCAGCGGGGACAGATACGCAGTATTTT